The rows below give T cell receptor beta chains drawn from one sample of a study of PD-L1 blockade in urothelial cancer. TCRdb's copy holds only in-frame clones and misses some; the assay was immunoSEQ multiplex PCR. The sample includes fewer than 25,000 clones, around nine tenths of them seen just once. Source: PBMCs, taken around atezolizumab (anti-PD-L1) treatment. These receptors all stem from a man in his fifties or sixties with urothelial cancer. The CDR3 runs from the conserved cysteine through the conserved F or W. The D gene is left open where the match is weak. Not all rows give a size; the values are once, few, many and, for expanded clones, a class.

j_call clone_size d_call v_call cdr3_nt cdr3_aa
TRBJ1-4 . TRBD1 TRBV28 TGTGCCAGCACCTACGGACAGGGGAATGAAAAACTGTTTTTT CASTYGQGNEKLFF
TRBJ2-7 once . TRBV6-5 TGTGCCAGCAGTTACTCACAGGGTCACGAGCAGTACTTC CASSYSQGHEQYF
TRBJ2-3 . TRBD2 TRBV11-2 TGTGCCAGCAGCTTAGCTAGACTAAGGACTAGCAGGGAGGATACGCAGTATTTT CASSLARLRTSREDTQYF
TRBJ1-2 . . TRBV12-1 TGTGCCAGCAGCTTTGAGGGAGGGAGATCGATTTACTATGGCTACACCTTC CASSFEGGRSIYYGYTF
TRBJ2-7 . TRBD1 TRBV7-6 TGTGCCAGCAGCTTAGCGGTCGGACAGGGCAGCTCCTACGAGCAGTACTTC CASSLAVGQGSSYEQYF
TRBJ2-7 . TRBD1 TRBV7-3 TGTGCCAGCAGCTTATTCGGGACAGGGCTCTACGAGCAGTACTTC CASSLFGTGLYEQYF
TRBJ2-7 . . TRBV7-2 TGTGCCAGCAGCTTAGGCGGGATCCCCTACGAGCAGTACTTC CASSLGGIPYEQYF
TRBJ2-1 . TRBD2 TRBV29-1 TGCAGCGTTGAAGGGGTGGGACTAGCGGGGGCTACCTCCTACAATGAGCAGTTCTTC CSVEGVGLAGATSYNEQFF
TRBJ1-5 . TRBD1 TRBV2 TGTGCCAGCAGCCTGGACAGGCAAAATCAGCCCCAGCATTTT CASSLDRQNQPQHF
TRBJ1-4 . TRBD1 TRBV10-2 TGCGCCAGCAGTGTCAACAGGGGCACTAATGAAAAACTGTTTTTT CASSVNRGTNEKLFF
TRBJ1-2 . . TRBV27 TGTGCCAGCAGTTTATCGAATTCCGTGGGCGATGGCTACACCTTC CASSLSNSVGDGYTF
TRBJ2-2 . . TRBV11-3 TGTGCCAGCAGCTTAATGGGAGCCGGGGAGCTGTTTTTT CASSLMGAGELFF
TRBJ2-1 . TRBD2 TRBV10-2 TGCGCCAGCAGTGAGGCGGGGGGGGGCAATGAGCAGTTCTTC CASSEAGGGNEQFF
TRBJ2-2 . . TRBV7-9 TGTGCCAGCCCCCCCGGACTGCGGCGGGCCCGGGGCGGGGAGCTGTTTTTT CASPPGLRRARGGELFF
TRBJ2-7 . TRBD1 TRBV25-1 TGTGCCAGCAGTAGATCCGGGACAGGGGCCTACGAGCAGTACTTC CASSRSGTGAYEQYF
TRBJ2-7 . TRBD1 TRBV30 TGTGCCTGGAGCTCCGGACAGGGAAGCTCCTACGAGCAGTACTTC CAWSSGQGSSYEQYF
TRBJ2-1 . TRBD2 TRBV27 TGTGCCAGCAGTTTATATCCCTTGAGCGGGAGCCGCGATGAGCAGTTCTTC CASSLYPLSGSRDEQFF
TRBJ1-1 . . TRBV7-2 TGTGCCAGCAGCTTAGAGGTGCACAGGAACACTGAAGCTTTCTTT CASSLEVHRNTEAFF
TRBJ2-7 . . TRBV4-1 TGCGCCAGCAGCCAAGAACCAGGCTACGAGCAGTACTTC CASSQEPGYEQYF
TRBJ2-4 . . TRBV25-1 TGTGCCAGCAGTGCGGGGGACAAAAACATTCAGTACTTC CASSAGDKNIQYF
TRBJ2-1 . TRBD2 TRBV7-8 TGTGCCAGCAGCTTAGCGCGGAGACTAGCGGGGGGGCGGGAGCAGTTCTTC CASSLARRLAGGREQFF
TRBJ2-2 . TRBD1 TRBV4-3 TGCGCCAGCAGCCCATTGACAGGGACCGGGGAGCTGTTTTTT CASSPLTGTGELFF
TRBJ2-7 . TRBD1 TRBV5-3 TGTGCCAGAAGCTTCAAACAGGGGAATGGTTACGAGCAGTACTTC CARSFKQGNGYEQYF
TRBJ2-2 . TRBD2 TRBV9 TGTGCCAGCAGCGCGGGACTAGCGGGAGGGCCAGACACCGGGGAGCTGTTTTTT CASSAGLAGGPDTGELFF
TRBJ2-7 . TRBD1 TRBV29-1 TGCGCTGGAGGGACAGGGTCGGGGGAGCAGTACTTC CAGGTGSGEQYF
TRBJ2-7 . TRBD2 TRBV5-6 TGTGCCAGCAGCCTGGGACTAGCGAGGGACGAGCAGTACTTC CASSLGLARDEQYF
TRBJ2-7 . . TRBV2 TGTGCCAGCAGTGAGGGGACTTGGTTTGTTTACGAGCAGTACTTC CASSEGTWFVYEQYF
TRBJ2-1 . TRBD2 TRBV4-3 TGCGCCAGCAGCCAAGGGCAAGGGGCGCTGAGCGGGAGGGGTAATGAGCAGTTCTTC CASSQGQGALSGRGNEQFF